This T cell receptor (beta chain) is drawn from a study of human T cells and chemical hapten exposure. The study's findings and limits: TCRs above 1 in 1000 frequency stayed constant with DPC sensitization.

The V gene end was trimmed by 6 bases and the J gene end by 1 base; junction bases not matched to a gene: 4. This CDR3 is 15 amino acids long. CDR1 and CDR2 (germline): SSHAT, FNYEAQ (reference sequence). Extraction of total RNA was performed on unfractionated whole blood. The library labeled individual cDNA molecules by adding unique molecular identifiers to them. Per the study methods: Between roughly 20,000 and 690,600 TCRs appeared in each sample, and the median stood at roughly 95,000. From the 5' RACE reads, TCRdb called clonotypes with MiXCR, one entry per CDR3 protein. It is TCRdb's table, rather than the study itself, that gives the V and J calls and clone size. The repertoire includes tens of thousands of distinct CDR3 sequences, about 8% of them detected once, and under 3% sits in the top ten. This clonotype has more than one count but fewer than ten. The target antigen is unknown.

This chain joins TRBV7-7 and TRBJ2-2, with 8 bases fitting TRBD1. The sequence derives from a male donor in good health. CDR3 DNA: TGTGCCAGCAGTACCGGGACAGGGAACACCGGGGAGCTGTTTTTT. Translating it yields CASSTGTGNTGELFF.